Following are 23 T cell receptor beta chains from one sample sequenced in a study of T-cell reconstitution after alpha-beta-depleted transplantation in children. Preparation of the TCRbeta library involved a method that used unique molecular identifiers. TCRdb used MiXCR to reprocess the PCR reads, holding one entry per CDR3 protein. The profile covers roughly 590,000 distinct CDR3 sequences, with roughly 17% appearing a single time and 1.1% taken by the ten largest. The source material was PBMCs from the stem cell graft donor, sampled from the stem cell graft. These TCRs come from a human donor who donated a stem cell graft to a child with acute myeloid leukemia.

The chain couples TRBV7-3 to TRBJ2-3; the D is unclear. The V and J ends lost 8 bases and 0 bases respectively, with 12 bases between them. Germline CDR1 and CDR2: SGHTA and FQGTGA. CDR3 length equals 14 residues. The DNA of the CDR3 is TGTGCCAGCGCCTCGGATACTAGCACAGATACGCAGTATTTT. This sequence encodes CASASDTSTDTQYF. Combining the CDR3 with reference TRBV7-3 and TRBJ2-3 gives the whole variable domain GAGVSQTPSNKVTEKGKYVELRCDPISGHTALYWYRQSLGQGPEFLIYFQGTGAADDSGLPNDRFFAVRPEGSVSTLKIQRTERGDSAVYLCASASDTSTDTQYFGPGTRLTVL.

Ten or more counts support this clonotype. The V call is TRBV5-1, the J call TRBJ2-1; 7 nucleotides line up with TRBD1. The junction had 8 bases not matched to a gene; V was cut back by 4 bases and J by 1 base. This CDR3 is built from 16 residues. Looked up from germline, CDR1 is SGHRS and CDR2 is YFSETQ. CDR3 nucleotide sequence: TGCGCCAGCAGCCTAGAAGGGGGCGCATCCTACAATGAGCAGTTCTTC. It specifies CASSLEGGASYNEQFF.

The V and J genes are TRBV3-1 and TRBJ1-3; TRBD1 might be the D (6 bases). CDR3 length: 18 residues. V lost 8 bases to trimming and J lost 3 bases, with 26 bases between them. Germline CDR1 reads LGHDT; CDR2 reads YNNKEL (reference sequence). CDR3 amino acids: CASCFYRPYRADGNTIYF. The CDR3 DNA is TGTGCCAGCTGTTTTTACCGACCGTACAGGGCCGATGGAAACACCATATATTTT.

The chain carries TRBV7-2 and TRBJ2-3, with D possibly being TRBD1 (5 bases). The CDR3 is made up of 16 amino acids. The ends were cut back, 5 bases at V and 3 bases at J, with 18 bases in the middle. Germline CDR1 reads SGHTA; CDR2 reads FQGNSA. The DNA for the CDR3 is TGTGCCAGCAGCCGGATTGGGGCACGGCGGACAGATACGCAGTATTTT. Translation gives CASSRIGARRTDTQYF.

The chain recombines TRBV30 with TRBJ2-2, with 8 bases identical to TRBD1. The CDR3 sequence is 16 residues long. V dropped 0 bases and J dropped 7; count of bases not matched to a gene: 10. The germline gives CDR1 GTSNPN, CDR2 SVGIG (reference sequence). The CDR3 bases are TGTGCCTGGAGTGTATTGGCCGGACAGGGCGACGGGGAGCTGTTTTTT. This encodes CAWSVLAGQGDGELFF.

The rearrangement links TRBV12-3 or TRBV12-4 to TRBJ1-1; maybe TRBD1 (5 bases). The ends were cut back, 6 bases at V and 0 bases at J, with 17 bases in the middle. The CDR3 sequence is 16 residues long. CDR3 sequence (DNA): TGTGCCAGCAGCCCCCGGGACGGACCCATGAACACTGAAGCTTTCTTT. Its translation is CASSPRDGPMNTEAFF.

This clonotype occurred a few times. This sequence joins TRBV28 and TRBJ1-3; TRBD1 is a possible D gene (5 bases). Germline CDR1 MDHEN, CDR2 SYDVKM. The CDR3 runs 17 residues. Deletions cut 4 bases from V and 0 bases from J, with 16 bases between. For the CDR3, the DNA is TGTGCCAGCAGTTCGGGACGCAGGTTCTCCTCTGGAAACACCATATATTTT. Amino acid sequence: CASSSGRRFSSGNTIYF.

This chain links TRBV11-2 with TRBJ2-4, with D possibly TRBD2 on 5 matching bases. V was pared by 0 bases and J by 4 bases, with 10 bases between. Germline V gives CDR1 SGHAT, CDR2 FQNNGV. The CDR3 length is 15 residues. The CDR3 reads CASSLEGGAKNIQYF. CDR3 nucleotides: TGTGCCAGCAGCTTAGAAGGAGGAGCTAAAAACATTCAGTACTTC.

The chain recombines TRBV6-2 or TRBV6-3 with TRBJ2-1, with D hard to call. Germline CDR1 MNHEY, CDR2 SVGEGT. The CDR3 has 14 residues. The V and J ends lost 3 bases and 3 bases respectively, with 9 bases between them. This CDR3 is CASSYGPNYNEQFF. CDR3 DNA sequence: TGTGCCAGCAGTTATGGACCGAACTACAATGAGCAGTTCTTC.

This chain joins TRBV5-1 and TRBJ2-2, with TRBD1 matching 10 bases. J was trimmed by 6 bases and V by 3 bases; bases with no gene match: 2. This CDR3 is built from 14 residues. Germline-derived CDR1 and CDR2 are SGHRS and YFSETQ. This chain's CDR3 is CASSSGQGPGELFF. The CDR3 DNA follows: TGCGCCAGCAGCTCGGGACAGGGGCCCGGGGAGCTGTTTTTT.

The rearrangement joins TRBV30 to TRBJ2-7; tentative D call: TRBD1 (5 bases). The CDR3 has 13 amino acids. CDR1 and CDR2 from the germline V gene are GTSNPN and SVGIG (reference sequence). V was clipped by 5 bases and J by 3 bases, with 14 bases between them. The CDR3, as DNA: TGTGCCTGGCGCTCCAGGGCAGGCTACGAGCAGTACTTC. It codes for CAWRSRAGYEQYF.

This clonotype was detected only a few times. The chain is built from TRBV12-3 or TRBV12-4 and TRBJ1-1; D ambiguous. There are 15 residues in the CDR3. V lost 1 base and J 1 base, leaving 10 bases between the germline ends. CDR3 bases: TGTGCCAGCAGTTTAGATGAGTGGGGGAACACTGAAGCTTTCTTT. It yields the protein CASSLDEWGNTEAFF.

On this clonotype: Mismatch with germline at one junction end may stem from a read error. The rearrangement joins TRBV20-1 to TRBJ2-5, with 14 bases matching TRBD2. Germline CDR1 DFQATT, CDR2 SNEGSKA (reference sequence). There are 16 residues in the CDR3. The DNA for the CDR3 is TGTGGGCTCCGGACTAGCGGGGGGCCGTATCTGAAGACCCAGTACTTC. Translation: CGLRTSGGPYLKTQYF.

This clonotype came up many times. The chain links TRBV7-2 to TRBJ2-1; 10 nucleotides align to TRBD1. Germline loops: CDR1 SGHTA, CDR2 FQGNSA. There are 16 residues in the CDR3. Losses at the gene ends were 5 bases for V and 3 bases for J; bases not matched to a gene: 7. The CDR3 DNA reads as TGTGCCAGCAGCCCCTCCCGGACAGGGGGCTACAATGAGCAGTTCTTC. Translating it yields CASSPSRTGGYNEQFF.

There are many counts of this clonotype. J is TRBJ2-7 and V is TRBV5-1; no definite D call. With 1 base removed from V and 0 bases from J, the gap between germline ends came to 8 bases. The CDR3 spans 14 residues. Germline V CDR1 and CDR2: SGHRS, YFSETQ. This chain's CDR3 is CASSLTGFSYEQYV. Here the CDR3 DNA reads TGCGCCAGCAGCTTGACCGGATTCTCCTACGAGCAGTACGTC.

The J gene is TRBJ1-2, the V gene TRBV28; weak D call: TRBD1 (6 bases). The V gene lost 2 bases and the J gene lost 7 bases, with 14 bases spanning the gap. The CDR3 sequence is 14 residues long. Germline V gene sequence: CDR1 MDHEN, CDR2 SYDVKM. CDR3 loop: CASSLQRGIPGYTF. The CDR3 nucleotides are TGTGCCAGCAGTTTACAGAGGGGGATACCTGGCTACACCTTC.

V gene TRBV19 combines with J gene TRBJ1-1, with D possibly matching TRBD1 (5 bases). This CDR3 region has 12 residues. Trimming removed 4 bases at V and 5 bases at J, with 8 bases between. CDR1 and CDR2 from the germline V gene are LNHDA and SQIVND (reference sequence). CDR3 amino acids: CASSRGVTEAFF. CDR3 DNA sequence: TGTGCCAGTAGTAGGGGGGTTACTGAAGCTTTCTTT.

There are many counts of this clonotype. The chain carries TRBV7-2 and TRBJ1-1; tentatively, D is TRBD1 (5 bases). Trimming shortened V by 4 bases and J by 4 bases, and 16 bases separated the two germline ends. Germline assignment: CDR1 SGHTA and CDR2 FQGNSA. The CDR3 runs 15 residues. CDR3 residues: CASSSQGAGITEAFF. Here the CDR3 DNA reads TGTGCCAGCAGCTCCCAAGGGGCCGGTATCACTGAAGCTTTCTTT.

This clonotype was observed at least ten times. This sequence joins TRBV20-1 and TRBJ2-5; the match to TRBD2 covers 13 bases. Germline values: CDR1 DFQATT, CDR2 SNEGSKA (reference sequence). Germline trimming cut 3 bases from V and 1 base from J; bases unmatched to any gene: 5. The CDR3 contains 16 residues. Here the CDR3 reads CSASPGLAGAQETQYF. The CDR3 bases are TGCAGTGCTAGCCCCGGACTAGCGGGGGCCCAAGAGACCCAGTACTTC.

The sample holds many counts of this clonotype. The J gene is TRBJ2-7, the V gene TRBV7-8; TRBD1 is a possible D gene (5 bases). The CDR3 loop spans 15 amino acids. Germline V gives CDR1 SGHVS, CDR2 FQNEAQ. The V end was cut by 5 bases, the J end by 0 bases, with 14 bases between. The CDR3 DNA reads as TGTGCCAGCAGCGCACACCAGGGAATCTCCTACGAGCAGTACGTC. It yields the protein CASSAHQGISYEQYV.

The sample holds a few counts of this clonotype. The chain links TRBV20-1 to TRBJ2-5; D is undetermined. V lost 2 bases and J lost 2, with 15 bases in between. The germline gives CDR1 DFQATT, CDR2 SNEGSKA (reference sequence). The CDR3 loop spans 15 amino acids. CDR3 sequence reads: CSARTSFSVQETQYF. The CDR3 DNA reads TGCAGTGCTAGAACTTCGTTCTCGGTACAAGAGACCCAGTACTTC.

V gene TRBV5-5 combines with J gene TRBJ2-2; D gene ambiguous. This CDR3 has 13 residues. Germline lookup yields CDR1 SGHKS and CDR2 YYEKEE (reference sequence). The V and J ends lost 1 base and 6 bases respectively, with 7 bases between them. The CDR3 nucleotides read TGTGCCAGCAGCTTGAGTTTTGCCGGGGAGCTGTTTTTT. Its protein product is CASSLSFAGELFF.

In this sample, this clonotype turned up many times. The chain links TRBV20-1 to TRBJ2-5; D not certain. Germline CDR1 is DFQATT and CDR2 is SNEGSKA (reference sequence). The CDR3 extends over 13 amino acids. V was pared by 5 bases and J by 5 bases, with 15 bases between. The CDR3 protein is CSAFKFPAETQYF. CDR3 sequence (DNA): TGCAGTGCTTTCAAGTTCCCTGCGGAGACCCAGTACTTC.